This T cell receptor beta chain was sequenced during a study of blood T cells in healthy people across ages (dated by TCRdb to about 2015). General notes on the study: In model experiments, roughly one uniquely barcoded TCR beta cDNA molecule per two T cells was captured by template switching. Using the same blood draw, the study looked at two additional independent replicas of 1 million unique cDNA reads for two donors, one aged 18 to 30 and the other aged 80 or older. Age-related changes in TCR beta repertoire diversity were measured in the study by deep sequencing normalized with unique cDNA molecular identifiers. Donors were grouped into four age groups: young (average approximately 15 years), middle-aged (39), aged (around 62) and long-lived (less than 85).

Trimming at the junction amounts to 3 bases on V and 9 bases on J, and the germline ends lie 6 bases apart. Measured from the cysteine to the phenylalanine, the CDR3 is 12 residues long. Only the CDR3 DNA stays, 36 bases, in frame from base 1. As encoded in the germline V gene (reference sequence), CDR1 is LNHDA while CDR2 is SQIVND. Library creation used 5' RACE. These reads were obtained on an Illumina HiSeq 2500. The second PCR ran for roughly 6 to 11 cycles and used a J-beta primer mix along with a sample-barcoded 5' primer. Each TCR beta cDNA molecule received a unique molecular identifier from a template-switch 5' adaptor carrying 12 random nucleotides. At least 3 million CDR3-containing paired-end reads were obtained from each sample. First-strand cDNA synthesis was performed from all RNA using the Mint cDNA synthesis kit, with priming by a TRBC-specific oligonucleotide. Following uracil-DNA glycosylase treatment, a first 18-cycle PCR with universal primers M1SS and BC2_uni_R was performed on all cDNA. As for how the authors treated the data: Each sample was normalized by randomly selecting 1 million high-quality reads, each carrying a distinct molecular identifier. Reads sharing molecular identifiers were discarded rather than binned into consensus sequences. MiTCR, with a Q25 quality threshold and the strictest error-elimination algorithm, was used for CDR3 identification, clonotype clustering and error correction. A nonparametric unseen species model using Euler transformation provided a lower-bound estimate of total TCR beta diversity. Using fastp at Q25 and MiXCR, TCRdb reprocessed the public reads and kept productive beta chains. A single entry per CDR3 protein holds the most common genes and DNA from its merged rows. The V and J calls were determined by TCRdb, not by the authors. Counted in this sample were roughly 1,000,000 distinct CDR3 sequences; approximately 25% of them appeared once. Together, the top ten hold 0.65% to 0.75% of the sample.

The study at large found these results: The percentage of naive T cells measured by flow cytometry correlated strongly with observed TCR beta diversity. Compared with the aged group, more naive CD4+ T cells, fewer expanded clones and increased TCR diversity were shown by the long-lived group, suggesting age selection. Observed TCR beta diversity per million T cells fell roughly linearly with age, and a significant reduction was already apparent by age about 38. Because profiling used bulk unsorted PBMCs, naive and antigen-experienced compartments could not be compared conclusively. Estimates of total diversity based on one million sequenced T cells were regarded as lower bounds and as underestimates. Because donor CMV infection status was unknown, age-related changes in expanded clonotypes were potentially confounded.

The roughly 39 donors, aged about 6 to 100 years, were systemically healthy Caucasian individuals from Russia. Each donor gave 8 to 10 milliliters of peripheral blood, drawn into EDTA-treated Vacutainer tubes. Ficoll-Paque density-gradient centrifugation was used to isolate PBMCs, with at least 7 million per sample. Total RNA was extracted from PBMCs with Trizol reagent, with at least 6 micrograms obtained per sample. Naive CD45RAhigh/CD27high T cell percentages were measured by flow cytometry on a PBMC aliquot from every donor. To note about this clonotype: The target of this receptor is not known. Base qualities are not at hand, and no much larger clone is one base apart.

These data also formed part of another study, on T cells of mothers and their children. Drawing on the second study: Nine systemically healthy Caucasian individuals, comprising three mothers and their six children, were included as donors. cDNA synthesis used all of the extracted RNA, with 1.5 ug of RNA in each 15 ul reaction. In the second PCR, the M1S primer added sample barcodes and 2-4 random nucleotides. Over 8.5 million TCR beta CDR3 reads were obtained for each mother, and approximately 3.2 million reads were obtained for each child. Thymic selection shapes the output of TCR recombination in a similar way in related and unrelated pairs, and inherited differences have a minor effect. Normalized repertoire overlap in related mother-child pairs was always slightly higher than in unrelated mother-child pairs, but the difference was never significant. With a sensitivity of approximately 100 clones per million clonotypes, no persistent microchimeric T cell clones were detected. Deep NGS was used in the study to compare the TCR beta repertoires of mothers and children and to look for features that separate related mother-child pairs from unrelated individuals. On average, the children were roughly 11 +/- 4 years old, while the mothers were about 38 +/- 4 years old. After adapter ligation with NEBNext reagents, the libraries were sequenced on Illumina HiSeq 2000 with 100+100 nt paired-end reads. To prevent cross-contamination, the mother and child libraries were prepared a month apart and were sequenced in separate runs. For each donor, between about 450,000 and 2,300,000 distinct TCR beta clonotypes were identified. Naive TCR beta clonotypes were estimated from low-frequency clonotypes matched to each donor's FACS-determined naive share, without sorting.

This TCR derives from a girl aged 2-10 years in good health. The source material was blood. The sequence joins TRBV19 to TRBJ1-6; the D gene assignment is ambiguous. This receptor has the CDR3 CASSIASSPLHF. Read as DNA, the sequence is TGTGCCAGTAGTATCGCGAGTTCACCCCTCCACTTT.